The clone carrying this T cell receptor (beta chain) was counted a few times. The antigen remains unidentified. The sample originates from a study of CD8 T cells in ankylosing spondylitis. There are 16 residues in the CDR3. Germline CDR1 ENHRY, CDR2 SYGVKD. The ends were cut back, 0 bases at V and 2 bases at J, with 11 bases in the middle. Findings and limits, study-wide: Clones tied to disease were said to be significantly enriched in matched ankylosing spondylitis synovial fluid.

With molecular barcodes, quantitative 5'-RACE was used to make the TCR beta libraries. TCRdb re-analysed the 5' RACE reads in MiXCR, keeping a single row per CDR3 protein. The table includes 350,000 to 400,000 distinct CDR3 sequences, 20% to 25% detected once. The sample consisted of blood, either unsorted or a sorted T cell fraction (not recorded which). V usage is TRBV10-3 and J usage is TRBJ2-1, with D hard to call. The TCR originated in a male donor with ankylosing spondylitis or in good health (not recorded which). CDR3 DNA: TGTGCCATCAGTGAGTCTGGGAATCCTACCTACAATGAGCAGTTCTTC. It codes for CAISESGNPTYNEQFF.